This T cell receptor beta chain was found in a study of control samples from healthy donors and cancer patients. V lost 5 bases and J 3 bases, leaving 10 bases between the germline ends. The CDR3 extends over 13 amino acids. Data came from immunoSEQ multiplex PCR; TCRdb stores just in-frame clones and leaves some out. The table shows around 180,000 clones, with around 88% occurring only once. V usage is TRBV12-3 or TRBV12-4 and J usage is TRBJ2-5, with D tentatively TRBD2 (6 bases). Sequenced input: blood. The sequence derives from a woman aged 25 to 39 in good health. The CDR3 bases are TGTGCCAGCAGTCCTAGACTAGAAGAGACCCAGTACTTC. This sequence encodes CASSPRLEETQYF.